Each of the 17 T cell receptor beta chains below was sequenced from the same sample in a study of cytomegalovirus exposure and HLA in healthy donors. Generated by immunoSEQ multiplex PCR, the TCRdb table keeps only in-frame clones and is missing some. The table lists about 310,000 clones, approximately 86% of them singletons, with over 0.9% in the top ten. Sequencing used PBMCs. The receptors were gathered from a man younger than 45 in good health and CMV-seronegative.

This clone was seen a handful of times. The chain carries TRBV4-1 and TRBJ2-2; TRBD2 agrees at 12 bases. Germline-derived CDR1 and CDR2 are MGHRA and YSYEKL. The CDR3 covers 18 residues. The V gene end was trimmed by 3 bases and the J gene end by 5 bases; junction bases not matched to a gene: 10. The CDR3 is CASSHRQLAGGTTGELFF. In DNA form, the CDR3 reads TGCGCCAGCAGCCACCGCCAACTAGCGGGGGGAACTACCGGGGAGCTGTTTTTT.

This clone was detected only once. The V and J genes are TRBV27 and TRBJ2-5, with D perhaps TRBD1 (6 bases). Trimming took 2 bases from V and 1 from J, leaving 14 bases between them. Germline CDR1 reads MNHEY; CDR2 reads SMNVEV (reference sequence). This CDR3 comprises 16 residues. The CDR3 DNA is TGTGCCAGCAGTTTACAGCGACAGGCCCGCCAAGAGACCCAGTACTTC. Translation gives CASSLQRQARQETQYF.

The V and J genes are TRBV29-1 and TRBJ2-7; 7 bases are a match to TRBD1. Per germline, CDR1 SQVTM and CDR2 ANQGSEA. V was pared by 4 bases and J by 3 bases, with 9 bases of the junction left unmatched. The CDR3 consists of 14 residues. The CDR3 DNA reads TGCAGCGTTGGTACCCGGGACAGATACTACGAGCAGTACTTC. Its translation is CSVGTRDRYYEQYF.

V is TRBV7-8 and J is TRBJ2-5, with TRBD1 identical over 10 bases. Germline values: CDR1 SGHVS, CDR2 FQNEAQ. The J segment lost 5 bases and the V segment lost 5 bases, leaving 2 bases of the junction unmatched. This CDR3 spans 13 amino acids. The CDR3 protein is CASSRGQGETQYF. CDR3 sequence (DNA): TGTGCCAGCAGCCGGGGACAGGGGGAGACCCAGTACTTC. The whole variable domain, remainder taken from reference TRBV7-8 and TRBJ2-5, is GAGVSQSPRYKVAKRGQDVALRCDPISGHVSLFWYQQALGQGPEFLTYFQNEAQLDKSGLPSDRFFAERPEGSVSTLKIQRTQQEDSAVYLCASSRGQGETQYFGPGTRLLVL.

This chain links TRBV7-2 with TRBJ2-4, with D possibly being TRBD1 (6 bases). V gave up 1 base and J gave up 3 bases, with 10 bases separating them. The CDR3 covers 15 residues. The germline CDR1 and CDR2 sequences are SGHTA and FQGNSA. CDR3 residues: CASSLDRAGKNIQYF. For the CDR3, the DNA is TGTGCCAGCAGCTTAGACAGGGCCGGCAAAAACATTCAGTACTTC. The full variable domain, with the rest looked up from reference TRBV7-2 and TRBJ2-4, is GAGVSQSPSNKVTEKGKDVELRCDPISGHTALYWYRQSLGQGLEFLIYFQGNSAPDKSGLPSDRFSAERTGGSVSTLTIQRTQQEDSAVYLCASSLDRAGKNIQYFGAGTRLSVL.

This clone showed up just once. The rearrangement joins TRBV19 to TRBJ1-2; D is unclear. The germline CDR1 and CDR2 sequences are LNHDA and SQIVND (reference sequence). Trimming pared 5 bases from V and 2 bases from J, leaving 12 bases between. CDR3 length: 14 residues. CDR3 in amino acids: CASSPSTTNYGYTF. In DNA, the CDR3 is TGTGCCAGTAGTCCCTCGACAACCAACTATGGCTACACCTTC.

The J gene is TRBJ1-4, the V gene TRBV7-2; D gene unclear. The length of the CDR3 is 14 residues. Looked up from germline, CDR1 is SGHTA and CDR2 is FQGNSA. V gave up 3 bases and J gave up 6 bases, with 11 bases separating them. In nucleotides, the CDR3 is TGTGCCAGCAGCTTTAGTGTCGTGGATGAAAAACTGTTTTTT. Amino acid sequence: CASSFSVVDEKLFF.

This clone was recorded once. CDR3 sequence (DNA): TGCGCCAGCAGTGAAGCAAGGGACACGGGCGTCCTGACTTTC. Its protein is CASSEARDTGVLTF. The gene calls are TRBV10-1 and TRBJ2-6, with D maybe TRBD1 (6 bases). The CDR3 consists of 14 residues. V dropped 3 bases and J dropped 12 bases, with 15 bases sitting between them. Germline V lookup: CDR1 WNHNN, CDR2 SYGVQD (reference sequence).

The chain combines TRBV5-6 with TRBJ2-5; weak D call: TRBD1 (6 bases). Trimming stripped 0 bases from V and 5 bases from J, with 8 bases between. The germline V gene has CDR1 SGHDT and CDR2 YYEEEE. This CDR3 has 13 residues. The CDR3 region is CASSLDRDETQYF. The DNA for the CDR3 is TGTGCCAGCAGCTTGGACAGGGATGAGACCCAGTACTTC. The full variable domain, with the rest looked up from reference TRBV5-6 and TRBJ2-5, is DAGVTQSPTHLIKTRGQQVTLRCSPKSGHDTVSWYQQALGQGPQFIFQYYEEEERQRGNFPDRFSGHQFPNYSSELNVNALLLGDSALYLCASSLDRDETQYFGPGTRLLVL.

This chain links TRBV25-1 with TRBJ1-5; D perhaps matches TRBD1 (5 bases). Germline V gene sequence: CDR1 MGHDK, CDR2 SYGVNS. The V end lost 4 bases, the J end lost 0 bases, and 13 bases lay between the germline ends. The CDR3 loop spans 16 amino acids. The CDR3 is CASSGKQEYSNQPQHF. The CDR3 bases are TGTGCCAGCAGTGGCAAACAGGAGTATAGCAATCAGCCCCAGCATTTT.

The gene calls are TRBV19 and TRBJ1-5; a possible D gene is TRBD1 (6 bases). The CDR3 is 16 amino acids. CDR1 is LNHDA and CDR2 is SQIVND in the germline V gene (reference sequence). Trimming removed 5 bases at V and 9 bases at J, with 23 bases between. CDR3 loop: CASSDRGGARGWPQHF. In DNA, the CDR3 is TGTGCCAGTAGTGACCGTGGTGGGGCGAGGGGGTGGCCCCAGCATTTT.

This rearrangement joins TRBV7-2 to TRBJ1-5, with 9 bases lining up with TRBD1. There are 17 residues in the CDR3. Looked up from germline, CDR1 is SGHTA and CDR2 is FQGNSA. V shed 3 bases and J 3 bases; nucleotides not matched to a gene: 9. The CDR3 protein is CASSFSPGQGSNQPQHF. The CDR3, as DNA: TGTGCCAGCAGCTTTAGCCCGGGACAGGGATCCAATCAGCCCCAGCATTTT.

The gene calls are TRBV18 and TRBJ2-3; TRBD1 aligns across 12 bases. The length of the CDR3 is 16 residues. From germline, CDR1 is KGHSH and CDR2 LQKENI. The J segment lost 7 bases and the V segment lost 3 bases, leaving 8 bases of the junction unmatched. The CDR3, as DNA: TGTGCCAGCTCACCTCCGGGACAGGGGGCGTTAAATACGCAGTATTTT. Translating it yields CASSPPGQGALNTQYF.

This clone appeared a single time. Here the CDR3 DNA reads TGTGCCAGCAGTCCCCTGGATAGCGGGGTCCTTTGGGAGCAGTTCTTC. The encoded protein is CASSPLDSGVLWEQFF. V gene TRBV27 combines with J gene TRBJ2-1; TRBD2 matches 8 bases. Germline values: CDR1 MNHEY, CDR2 SMNVEV (reference sequence). The CDR3 has 16 amino acids. The junction had 16 bases not matched to a gene; V was cut back by 5 bases and J by 10 bases.

The chain couples TRBV6-5 to TRBJ2-5; D is perhaps TRBD2 (5 bases). Judging by the DNA end, TRBJ2-7 fits better; the J call may be wrong. Germline loops: CDR1 MNHEY, CDR2 SVGAGI. The CDR3 is made up of 15 amino acids. The CDR3 region has the DNA TGTGCCAGCCGCAAGGGAGCAGGACGAATCTACGAGCAGTACTTC. This sequence encodes CASRKGAGRIYEQYF.

The chain recombines TRBV19 with TRBJ1-6; possibly TRBD1 for D (5 bases). Trimming stripped 1 base from V and 8 bases from J, with 15 bases between. Germline CDR1 reads LNHDA; CDR2 reads SQIVND (reference sequence). CDR3 length: 16 residues. The CDR3 spells CASSIVTTGLDSPLHF. The CDR3 DNA is TGTGCCAGTAGTATAGTTACCACAGGTCTTGATTCACCCCTCCACTTT.

The chain combines TRBV7-2 with TRBJ1-5; a weak D match, TRBD1 (5 bases). CDR1 and CDR2 (germline): SGHTA, FQGNSA. V was pared by 0 bases and J by 2 bases, with 11 bases between. The CDR3 is made up of 16 amino acids. The CDR3 loop is CASSLAGGTGNQPQHF. In DNA form, the CDR3 reads TGTGCCAGCAGCTTAGCGGGGGGAACGGGCAATCAGCCCCAGCATTTT.